Below are 2 T cell receptor beta chains sequenced from a single sample in a study of cytomegalovirus exposure and HLA in healthy donors. Primers for the PCR totalled 60 Vbeta and 13 Jbeta. Repertoires were generated with immunoSEQ multiplex PCR, while TCRdb's copy carries only in-frame clones and drops some. The data show 130,000 to 150,000 clones, with roughly 79% seen just once and roughly 10% held by the top ten. The sample consisted of PBMCs. The source is a woman aged 60-75 years in good health and CMV-seropositive.

The chain has TRBV11-2 and TRBJ2-5; 8 nucleotides agree with TRBD2. Germline-derived CDR1 and CDR2 are SGHAT and FQNNGV. J gave up 5 bases and V 0 bases, and 5 bases lay outside the gene matches. The CDR3 spans 15 residues. The CDR3 reads CASSLDPGGRETQYF. In DNA, the CDR3 is TGTGCCAGCAGCTTAGATCCCGGCGGGAGGGAGACCCAGTACTTC. The full variable domain, with the rest looked up from reference TRBV11-2 and TRBJ2-5, is EAGVAQSPRYKIIEKRQSVAFWCNPISGHATLYWYQQILGQGPKLLIQFQNNGVVDDSQLPKDRFSAERLKGVDSTLKIQPAKLEDSAVYLCASSLDPGGRETQYFGPGTRLLVL.

The chain combines TRBV30 with TRBJ2-7; a possible D gene is TRBD1 (6 bases). Trimming took 0 bases from V and 6 from J, leaving 12 bases between them. This CDR3 is built from 13 residues. The germline V gene has CDR1 GTSNPN and CDR2 SVGIG (reference sequence). CDR3 sequence: CAWSVRQGFEQYF. CDR3 DNA sequence: TGTGCCTGGAGTGTACGTCAGGGGTTCGAGCAGTACTTC.